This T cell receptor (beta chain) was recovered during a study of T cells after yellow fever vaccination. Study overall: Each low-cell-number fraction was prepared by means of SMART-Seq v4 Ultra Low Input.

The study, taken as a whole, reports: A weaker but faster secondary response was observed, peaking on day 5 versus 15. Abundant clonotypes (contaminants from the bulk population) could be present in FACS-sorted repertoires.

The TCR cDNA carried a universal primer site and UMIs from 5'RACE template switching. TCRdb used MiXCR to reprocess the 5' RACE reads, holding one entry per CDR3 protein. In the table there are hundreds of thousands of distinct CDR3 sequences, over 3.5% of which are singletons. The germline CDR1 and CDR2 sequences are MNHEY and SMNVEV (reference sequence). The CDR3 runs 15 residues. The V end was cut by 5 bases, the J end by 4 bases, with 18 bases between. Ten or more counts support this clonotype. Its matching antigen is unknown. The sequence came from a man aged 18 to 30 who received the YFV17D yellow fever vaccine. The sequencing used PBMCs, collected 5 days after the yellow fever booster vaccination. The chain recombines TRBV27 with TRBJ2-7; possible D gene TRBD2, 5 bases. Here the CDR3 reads CASSISGGEWYEQYF. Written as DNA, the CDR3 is TGTGCCAGCAGTATCTCGGGTGGGGAGTGGTACGAGCAGTACTTC.